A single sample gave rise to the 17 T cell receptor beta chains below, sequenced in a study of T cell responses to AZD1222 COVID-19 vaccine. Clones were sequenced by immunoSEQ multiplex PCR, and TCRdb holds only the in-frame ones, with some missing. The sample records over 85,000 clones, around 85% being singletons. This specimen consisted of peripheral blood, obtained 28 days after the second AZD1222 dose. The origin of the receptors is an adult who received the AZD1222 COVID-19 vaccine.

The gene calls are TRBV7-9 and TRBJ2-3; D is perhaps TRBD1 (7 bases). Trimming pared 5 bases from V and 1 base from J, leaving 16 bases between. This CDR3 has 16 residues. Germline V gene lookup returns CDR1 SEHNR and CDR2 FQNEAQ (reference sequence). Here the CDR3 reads CASSDRGGTGTDTQYF. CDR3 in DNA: TGTGCCAGCAGCGATCGCGGCGGGACAGGCACAGATACGCAGTATTTT.

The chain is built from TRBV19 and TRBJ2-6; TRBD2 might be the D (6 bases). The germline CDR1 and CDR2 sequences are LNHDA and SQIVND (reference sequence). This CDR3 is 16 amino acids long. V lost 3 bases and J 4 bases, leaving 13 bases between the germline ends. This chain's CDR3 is CASSIGGTPGANVLTF. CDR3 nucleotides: TGTGCCAGTAGTATCGGGGGTACTCCCGGGGCCAACGTCCTGACTTTC.

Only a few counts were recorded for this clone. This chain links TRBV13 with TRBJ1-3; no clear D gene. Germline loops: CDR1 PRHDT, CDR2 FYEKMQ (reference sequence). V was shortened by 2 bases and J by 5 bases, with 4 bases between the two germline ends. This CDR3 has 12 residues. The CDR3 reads CASSLNRNTIYF. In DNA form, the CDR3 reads TGTGCCAGCAGCTTAAATCGAAACACCATATATTTT.

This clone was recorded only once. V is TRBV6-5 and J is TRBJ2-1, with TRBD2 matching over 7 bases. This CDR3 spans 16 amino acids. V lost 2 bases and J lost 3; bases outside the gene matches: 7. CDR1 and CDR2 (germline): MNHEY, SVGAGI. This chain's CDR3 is CASSYPKAGHYNEQFF. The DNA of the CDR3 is TGTGCCAGCAGTTACCCCAAAGCGGGGCACTACAATGAGCAGTTCTTC.

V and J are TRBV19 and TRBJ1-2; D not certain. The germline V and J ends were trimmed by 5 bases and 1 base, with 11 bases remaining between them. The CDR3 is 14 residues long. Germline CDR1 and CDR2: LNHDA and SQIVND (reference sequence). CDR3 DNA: TGTGCCAGTAGTGTGAGAGGTGGTAACTATGGCTACACCTTC. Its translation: CASSVRGGNYGYTF.

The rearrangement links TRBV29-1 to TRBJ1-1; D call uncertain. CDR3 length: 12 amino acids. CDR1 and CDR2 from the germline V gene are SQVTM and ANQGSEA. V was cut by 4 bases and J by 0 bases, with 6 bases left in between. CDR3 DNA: TGCAGCGTTGTGCTTTTGAACACTGAAGCTTTCTTT. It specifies CSVVLLNTEAFF.

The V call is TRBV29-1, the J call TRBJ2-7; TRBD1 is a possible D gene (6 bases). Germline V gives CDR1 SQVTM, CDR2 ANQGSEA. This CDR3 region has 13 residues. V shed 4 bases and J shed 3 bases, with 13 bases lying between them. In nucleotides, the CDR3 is TGCAGCGTTGCCGAGGGACACCTCTACGAGCAGTACTTC. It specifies CSVAEGHLYEQYF.

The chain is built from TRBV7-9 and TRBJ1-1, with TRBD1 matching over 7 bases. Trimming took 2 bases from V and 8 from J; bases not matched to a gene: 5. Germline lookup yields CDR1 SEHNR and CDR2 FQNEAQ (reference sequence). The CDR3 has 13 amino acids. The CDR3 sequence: CASSLRQGLEAFF. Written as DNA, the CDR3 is TGTGCCAGCAGCTTAAGACAGGGATTAGAAGCTTTCTTT.

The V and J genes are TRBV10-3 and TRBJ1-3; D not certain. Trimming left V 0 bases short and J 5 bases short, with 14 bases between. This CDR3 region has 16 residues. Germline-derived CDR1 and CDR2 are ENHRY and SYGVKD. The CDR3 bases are TGTGCCATCAGTGAGTCGATGAACAGTTTTAGAAACACCATATATTTT. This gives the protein CAISESMNSFRNTIYF.

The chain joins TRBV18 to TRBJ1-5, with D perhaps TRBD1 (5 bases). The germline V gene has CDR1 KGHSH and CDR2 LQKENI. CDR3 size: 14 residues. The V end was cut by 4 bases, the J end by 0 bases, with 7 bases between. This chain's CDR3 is CASSRGHSNQPQHF. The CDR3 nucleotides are TGTGCCAGCTCACGAGGACATAGCAATCAGCCCCAGCATTTT.

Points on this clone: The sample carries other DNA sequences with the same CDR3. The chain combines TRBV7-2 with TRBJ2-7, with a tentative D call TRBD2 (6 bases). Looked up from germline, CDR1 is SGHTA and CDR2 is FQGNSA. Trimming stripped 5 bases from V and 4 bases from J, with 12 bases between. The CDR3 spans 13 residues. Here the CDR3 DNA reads TGTGCCAGCAGCCTCGGGGACTCTTACGAGCAGTACTTC. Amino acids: CASSLGDSYEQYF. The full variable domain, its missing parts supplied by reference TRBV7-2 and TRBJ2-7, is GAGVSQSPSNKVTEKGKDVELRCDPISGHTALYWYRQSLGQGLEFLIYFQGNSAPDKSGLPSDRFSAERTGGSVSTLTIQRTQQEDSAVYLCASSLGDSYEQYFGPGTRLTVT.

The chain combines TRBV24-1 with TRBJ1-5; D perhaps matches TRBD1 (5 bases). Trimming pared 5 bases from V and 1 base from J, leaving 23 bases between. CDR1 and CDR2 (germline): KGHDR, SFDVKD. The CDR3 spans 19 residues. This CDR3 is CATSGDPGQGTRSNQPQHF. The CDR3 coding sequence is TGTGCCACCAGTGGGGACCCGGGCCAGGGAACGAGGAGCAATCAGCCCCAGCATTTT.

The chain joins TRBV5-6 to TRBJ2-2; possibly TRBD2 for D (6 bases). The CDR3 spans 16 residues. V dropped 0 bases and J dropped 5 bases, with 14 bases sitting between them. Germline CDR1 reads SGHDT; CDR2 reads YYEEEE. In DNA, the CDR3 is TGTGCCAGCAGCTTGGTGCTTAGCGGATCAACCGGGGAGCTGTTTTTT. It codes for CASSLVLSGSTGELFF.

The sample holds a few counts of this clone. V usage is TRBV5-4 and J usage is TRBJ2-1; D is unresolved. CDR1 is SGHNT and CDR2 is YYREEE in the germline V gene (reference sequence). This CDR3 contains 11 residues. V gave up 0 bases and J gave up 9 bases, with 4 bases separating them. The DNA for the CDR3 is TGTGCCAGCAGCTTGGTCACTGAGCAGTTCTTC. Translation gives CASSLVTEQFF.

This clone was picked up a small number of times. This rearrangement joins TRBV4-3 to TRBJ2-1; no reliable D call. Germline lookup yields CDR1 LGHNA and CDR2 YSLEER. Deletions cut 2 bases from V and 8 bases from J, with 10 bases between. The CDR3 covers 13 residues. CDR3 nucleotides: TGCGCCAGCAGCCAACAAACCCCGGATGAGCAGTTCTTC. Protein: CASSQQTPDEQFF.

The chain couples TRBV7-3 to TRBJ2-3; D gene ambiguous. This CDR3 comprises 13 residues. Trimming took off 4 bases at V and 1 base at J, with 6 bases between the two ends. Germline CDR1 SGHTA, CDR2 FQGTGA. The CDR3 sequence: CASSSTGTDTQYF. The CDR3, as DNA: TGTGCCAGCAGCTCTACGGGCACAGATACGCAGTATTTT.

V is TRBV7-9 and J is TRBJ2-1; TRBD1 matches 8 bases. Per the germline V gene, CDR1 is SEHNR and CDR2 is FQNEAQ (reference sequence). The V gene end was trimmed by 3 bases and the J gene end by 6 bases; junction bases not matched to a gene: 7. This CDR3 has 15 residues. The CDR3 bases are TGTGCCAGCAGCTTGGGACAGGCCCGTATCAATGAGCAGTTCTTC. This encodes CASSLGQARINEQFF.